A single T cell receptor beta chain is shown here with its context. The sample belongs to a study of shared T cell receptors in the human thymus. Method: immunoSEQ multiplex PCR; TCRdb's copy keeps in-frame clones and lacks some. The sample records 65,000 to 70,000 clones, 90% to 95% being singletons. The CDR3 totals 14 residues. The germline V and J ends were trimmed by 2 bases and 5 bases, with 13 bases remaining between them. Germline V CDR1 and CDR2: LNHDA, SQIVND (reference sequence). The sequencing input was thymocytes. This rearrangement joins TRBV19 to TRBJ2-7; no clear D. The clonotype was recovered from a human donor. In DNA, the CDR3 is TGTGCCAGTAGTATAACGAGAAGTTGGGACGAGCAGTACTTC. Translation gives CASSITRSWDEQYF. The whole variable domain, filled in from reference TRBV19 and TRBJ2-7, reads DGGITQSPKYLFRKEGQNVTLSCEQNLNHDAMYWYRQDPGQGLRLIYYSQIVNDFQKGDIAEGYSVSREKKESFPLTVTSAQKNPTAFYLCASSITRSWDEQYFGPGTRLTVT.